Reported below is one T cell receptor (beta chain). Its antigen specificity is not known. Base qualities are missing; no much larger clone stands one base away. TCRbeta CDR3 regions were amplified from genomic DNA by means of the immunoSEQ Assay, a bias-controlled multiplex PCR. In the source study's methods: Nucleated cell counts per sample were estimated from amplification of reference gene primers within the assay. Sequence reads were collapsed and filtered to measure the absolute abundance of every unique TCRbeta CDR3 rearrangement. For each sample, productive Simpson clonality was calculated as the square root of Simpson's diversity index across productive rearrangements. TCRdb took over this immuneACCESS table, retaining in-frame rearrangements with V and J assigned. Such tables are incomplete; in checked studies, under half of the missing clones stem from an unresolved V gene, and the remainder is unexplained. From that table come the V and J calls and clone size; the DNA was used to work out D and trimming. The sample profile shows nearly 250,000 clones; around four fifths of them were found once. The ten largest clones add up to around 2% of the sample.

The data were obtained in a study of blood T cell repertoires in COVID-19 (dated by TCRdb to the early 2020s). Looking at the study overall: Samples from collaborators originated in the United States, Italy and Spain and spanned both the acute and convalescent phases of COVID-19. Where available, HLA class I and class II types were taken from metadata supplied by the sample provider and were not determined by assay-based typing. The material from the prospective study consisted of cDNA or gDNA derived from T cells, B-cell-depleted T cells, or PBMCs. The repertoires were released in a freely available public database intended as a resource for research on the immune response to SARS-CoV-2. Samples were obtained from the ongoing ImmuneRACE study (first 160 participants) and from over 1,000 subjects provided by 6 global collaborators. Nearly every sample came with metadata listing a de-identified subject ID, COVID-19 status, age in years and sex. The dataset comprised deeply sampled blood TCRbeta repertoires from subjects exposed to, actively infected with, or recovered from COVID-19. Beyond this particular receptor, the publication reports: The amount of clinical and demographic metadata varied by source and participant and was provided uncurated.

CDR3 length: 16 amino acids, cysteine to phenylalanine. The only DNA kept is the CDR3, 48 bases in frame from the first base. V loses 5 bases of germline sequence and J loses 5 bases, and the interval between the two ends is 22 bases. Via the germline V gene, CDR1 is SGHAT and CDR2 FQNNGV. The collaborating institutions used their own protocols to collect whole blood in K2EDTA tubes. For TCRbeta analysis, collaborator samples were shipped as frozen whole blood, as isolated PBMCs, or as DNA extracted from either sample type. Sequencing was performed on peripheral blood. Recombination joined TRBV11-2 with TRBJ2-7; possibly the D gene is TRBD1, per 6 matching bases. This receptor was obtained from a woman over 75 with acute or convalescent COVID-19. At the DNA level, the sequence is TGTGCCAGCAGCCCCCTAATAGGTCGACAGGCCCACGAGCAGTACTTC. Its coded protein is CASSPLIGRQAHEQYF.